These T cell receptor beta chains were read from a single sample in a study of early T cells in non-severe SARS-CoV-2 infection. Each CDR3 protein is one row after TCRdb ran MiXCR on the 5' RACE reads. The top ten hold 5.2% of the sample, which has approximately 27,000 distinct CDR3 sequences, roughly 6% seen once. Sequencing was done on a sample of whole blood. Receptors originate from an adult who was a healthcare worker with PCR-confirmed SARS-CoV-2 infection or an uninfected control (not recorded which). Each CDR3 is given with its conserved first and last residue. A D gene is named only where the DNA matches it firmly. Rows may omit the clone size; those that give it use once, few, many or a size class.

V	D	size	J	DNA	CDR3
TRBV19	-	many	TRBJ2-7	TGTGCCAGTAGTATCGTCCCGGGGAGCAACTACGAGCAGTACTTC	CASSIVPGSNYEQYF
TRBV18	TRBD1	many	TRBJ1-2	TGTGCCAGCTCACCATCACAGGGGAGAGACTATGGCTACACCTTC	CASSPSQGRDYGYTF
TRBV7-2	-	many	TRBJ2-5	TGTGCCAGCAGCTTGGATACCAGGGGAGGCGGGACCCAGTACTTC	CASSLDTRGGGTQYF
TRBV6-2/TRBV6-3	-	many	TRBJ2-1	TGTGCCAGCACCCCCCGGGTGACGTTCTCCTACAATGAGCAGTTCTTC	CASTPRVTFSYNEQFF
TRBV14	-	many	TRBJ1-2	TGTGCCAGCAGCGCCGGAGCTAACTATGGCTACACCTTC	CASSAGANYGYTF
TRBV7-8	-	many	TRBJ1-2	TGTGCCAGCAGCTTAGTTGGGGGTAGCTATGGCTACACCTTC	CASSLVGGSYGYTF
TRBV20-1	-	few	TRBJ1-6	TGCAGTGCTAGAGAAATCAGGGTGAGCTCCTATAATTCACCCCTCCACTTT	CSAREIRVSSYNSPLHF
TRBV15	-	many	TRBJ2-7	TGTGCCACCAGAGCCGGGGGTGATCCCTACGAGCAGTACTTC	CATRAGGDPYEQYF
TRBV13	TRBD2	many	TRBJ2-3	TGTGCCAGCAGCACCGGACTAGCGGGGAGCACAGATACGCAGTATTTT	CASSTGLAGSTDTQYF
TRBV18	-	many	TRBJ2-3	TGTGCCAGCTCACCATTAGGACAGCCAGATACGCAGTATTTT	CASSPLGQPDTQYF
TRBV20-1	TRBD2	few	TRBJ2-3	TGCAGTGCTCCCAGGACTAGCGGGAATCTCCTGGTGGGAACAGATACGCAGTATTTT	CSAPRTSGNLLVGTDTQYF
TRBV20-1	-	many	TRBJ1-6	TGCAGTGCCGGAGACACGTTGCGAGGCCTCCACTTT	CSAGDTLRGLHF
TRBV7-2	TRBD2	many	TRBJ2-1	TGTGCCAGCAGCTTAGCGGCGGGGGGGCCACATGAGCAGTTCTTC	CASSLAAGGPHEQFF
TRBV29-1	-	many	TRBJ1-2	TGCAGCGTTGGACCCGCAGGAGGCTACACCTTC	CSVGPAGGYTF
TRBV27	-	-	TRBJ1-6	TGTGCCAGCAAGTGGACTTATAATTCACCCCTCCACTTT	CASKWTYNSPLHF
TRBV11-2	-	many	TRBJ2-3	TGTGCCAGCAGCTTACCTCGGGACTTTTACACAGATACGCAGTATTTT	CASSLPRDFYTDTQYF
TRBV4-2	-	many	TRBJ2-1	TGTGCCAGCAGCCAAGATGGGGTTAACGTCAATGAGCAGTTCTTC	CASSQDGVNVNEQFF
TRBV2	-	medium-sized	TRBJ2-7	TGTGCCAGCAGTGAACGGCTACCTAACGAGCAGTACTTC	CASSERLPNEQYF
TRBV12-3/TRBV12-4	TRBD1	many	TRBJ1-5	TGTGCCAGCAGGGGGACAGGAAATCAGCCCCAGCATTTT	CASRGTGNQPQHF
TRBV5-6	TRBD2	many	TRBJ2-1	TGTGCCAGCAGCTTGAGTGTGACTAGCGGGAGAAATGAGCAGTTCTTC	CASSLSVTSGRNEQFF
TRBV12-3/TRBV12-4	-	many	TRBJ2-2	TGTGCCAGCAGTTTTGTAGGGGGCACCGGGGAGCTGTTTTTT	CASSFVGGTGELFF
TRBV5-1	TRBD1	many	TRBJ2-7	TGCGCCAGCAGCTCCGGGACAGGGGACGCCGAGCAGTACTTC	CASSSGTGDAEQYF
TRBV10-3	TRBD1	once	TRBJ1-2	TGTGCCACCCAGGACGAAGGGGGCAACTATGGCTACACCTTC	CATQDEGGNYGYTF
TRBV5-1	-	many	TRBJ1-1	TGCGCCAGCAGCTTGAACGTGATCATGAACACTGAAGCTTTCTTT	CASSLNVIMNTEAFF
TRBV5-1	TRBD2	many	TRBJ2-7	TGCGCCAGCAGCTACAGACTAGCGGGAGCCTACGAGCAGTACTTC	CASSYRLAGAYEQYF